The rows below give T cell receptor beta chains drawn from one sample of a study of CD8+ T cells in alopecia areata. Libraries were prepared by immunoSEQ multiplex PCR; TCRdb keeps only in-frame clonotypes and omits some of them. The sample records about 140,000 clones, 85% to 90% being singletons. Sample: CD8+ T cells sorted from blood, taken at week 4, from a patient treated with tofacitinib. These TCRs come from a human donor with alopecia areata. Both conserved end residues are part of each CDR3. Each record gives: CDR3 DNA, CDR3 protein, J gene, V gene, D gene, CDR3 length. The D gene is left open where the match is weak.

cdr3_nt: TGTGCCAGTAACCGGGGGCGCGACAATGAGCAGTTCTTC
cdr3_aa: CASNRGRDNEQFF
j_call: TRBJ2-1
v_call: TRBV19
d_call: .
cdr3_length: 13

cdr3_nt: TGTGCCAGCAGCCAATCGACTTTGCCCCCCTACAATGAGCAGTTCTTC
cdr3_aa: CASSQSTLPPYNEQFF
j_call: TRBJ2-1
v_call: TRBV6-6
d_call: .
cdr3_length: 16

cdr3_nt: TGTGCCAGCAGTTTCGACTCGACTAGCGGGGCAAAAGAGACCCAGTACTTC
cdr3_aa: CASSFDSTSGAKETQYF
j_call: TRBJ2-5
v_call: TRBV28
d_call: TRBD2
cdr3_length: 17

cdr3_nt: TGTGCCTGGAGCCCCAGGCGTGGCCGTAAGTACTACGAGCAGTACTTC
cdr3_aa: CAWSPRRGRKYYEQYF
j_call: TRBJ2-7
v_call: TRBV30
d_call: .
cdr3_length: 16

cdr3_nt: TGCAGCTCCCACCCGGTAGCCGGGCGGAAGGATGAGCAGTTCTTC
cdr3_aa: CSSHPVAGRKDEQFF
j_call: TRBJ2-1
v_call: TRBV29-1
d_call: .
cdr3_length: 15

cdr3_nt: TGTGCCAGCAGCCAAGGGACAGTCCCAGACAAAAAGTACTTC
cdr3_aa: CASSQGTVPDKKYF
j_call: TRBJ2-7
v_call: TRBV16
d_call: TRBD1
cdr3_length: 14

cdr3_nt: TGTGCCAGCAGCCGGTTTAGCGGGAGCTCCTACAATGAGCAGTTCTTC
cdr3_aa: CASSRFSGSSYNEQFF
j_call: TRBJ2-1
v_call: TRBV5-4
d_call: TRBD2
cdr3_length: 16

cdr3_nt: TGTGCCAGCAGTTTGCAGGGTCCGCTCGCCGGGGAGCTGTTTTTT
cdr3_aa: CASSLQGPLAGELFF
j_call: TRBJ2-2
v_call: TRBV27
d_call: .
cdr3_length: 15

cdr3_nt: TGTGCCAGCACCAAAAACTGGGACTCCGCCTACAATGAGCAGTTCTTC
cdr3_aa: CASTKNWDSAYNEQFF
j_call: TRBJ2-1
v_call: TRBV2
d_call: .
cdr3_length: 16

cdr3_nt: TGTGCCAGCAGCTTAGGACACTACAAAGAGACCCAGTACTTC
cdr3_aa: CASSLGHYKETQYF
j_call: TRBJ2-5
v_call: TRBV11-2
d_call: .
cdr3_length: 14

cdr3_nt: TGTGCCAGCAGTGCGGACACGAAAAACATTCAGTACTTC
cdr3_aa: CASSADTKNIQYF
j_call: TRBJ2-4
v_call: TRBV6-1
d_call: .
cdr3_length: 13

cdr3_nt: TGTGCCAGCAGCTCTGGACAGGGGAGGGCTGAAGCTTTCTTT
cdr3_aa: CASSSGQGRAEAFF
j_call: TRBJ1-1
v_call: TRBV5-4
d_call: TRBD1
cdr3_length: 14

cdr3_nt: TGTGCCAGCAGCTCCACGGGGGGGCCGGCAGATACGCAGTATTTT
cdr3_aa: CASSSTGGPADTQYF
j_call: TRBJ2-3
v_call: TRBV9
d_call: TRBD2
cdr3_length: 15

cdr3_nt: TGTGCCAGCATGACCACAGGGGAGGAGACCCAGTACTTC
cdr3_aa: CASMTTGEETQYF
j_call: TRBJ2-5
v_call: TRBV6-1
d_call: TRBD1
cdr3_length: 13

cdr3_nt: TGCGCCAGCAGTCCCTCAGCCGATGGGGTGGGGCCGAGAAGCAATGAGCAGTTCTTC
cdr3_aa: CASSPSADGVGPRSNEQFF
j_call: TRBJ2-1
v_call: TRBV23-1
d_call: .
cdr3_length: 19

cdr3_nt: TGTGCCAGCAGTTCGGGTGTTGGCGACAGTCCCCCCTACGAGCAGTACTTC
cdr3_aa: CASSSGVGDSPPYEQYF
j_call: TRBJ2-7
v_call: TRBV27
d_call: .
cdr3_length: 17

cdr3_nt: TGCGCCAGCAGACGTGACAGGGGGCGAGAGACCCAGTACTTC
cdr3_aa: CASRRDRGRETQYF
j_call: TRBJ2-5
v_call: TRBV4-1
d_call: TRBD1
cdr3_length: 14

cdr3_nt: TGTGCCAGCAGCTCGACTAGCGGGGGCTCCTACGAGCAGTACTTC
cdr3_aa: CASSSTSGGSYEQYF
j_call: TRBJ2-7
v_call: TRBV7-9
d_call: TRBD2
cdr3_length: 15

cdr3_nt: TGTGCCAGCAGTTGGAGCGCCGGGCCGAACGAGCAGTACTTC
cdr3_aa: CASSWSAGPNEQYF
j_call: TRBJ2-7
v_call: TRBV27
d_call: .
cdr3_length: 14

cdr3_nt: TGTGCCATCAGTGGGGACGGAACCTACGAGCAGTACTTC
cdr3_aa: CAISGDGTYEQYF
j_call: TRBJ2-7
v_call: TRBV10-3
d_call: .
cdr3_length: 13

cdr3_nt: TGTGCCAGCAGCTTAGTGGAGGGGGGGCCAGATACGCAGTATTTT
cdr3_aa: CASSLVEGGPDTQYF
j_call: TRBJ2-3
v_call: TRBV7-9
d_call: .
cdr3_length: 15